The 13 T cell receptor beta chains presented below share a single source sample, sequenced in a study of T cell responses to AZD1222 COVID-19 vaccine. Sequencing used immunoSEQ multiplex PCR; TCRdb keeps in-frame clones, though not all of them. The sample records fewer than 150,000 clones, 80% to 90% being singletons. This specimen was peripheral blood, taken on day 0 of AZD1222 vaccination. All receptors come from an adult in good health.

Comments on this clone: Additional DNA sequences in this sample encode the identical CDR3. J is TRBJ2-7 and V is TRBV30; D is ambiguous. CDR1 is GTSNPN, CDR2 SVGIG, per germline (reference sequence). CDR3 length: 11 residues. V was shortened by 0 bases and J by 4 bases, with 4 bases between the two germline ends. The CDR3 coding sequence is TGTGCCTGGAGTGTAAGGTACGAGCAGTACTTC. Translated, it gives CAWSVRYEQYF.

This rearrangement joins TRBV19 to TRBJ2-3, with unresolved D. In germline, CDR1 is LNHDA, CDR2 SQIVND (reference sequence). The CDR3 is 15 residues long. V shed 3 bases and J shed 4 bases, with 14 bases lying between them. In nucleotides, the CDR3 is TGTGCCAGTAGTATCATCCGGGCTGGAGCAGATACGCAGTATTTT. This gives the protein CASSIIRAGADTQYF.

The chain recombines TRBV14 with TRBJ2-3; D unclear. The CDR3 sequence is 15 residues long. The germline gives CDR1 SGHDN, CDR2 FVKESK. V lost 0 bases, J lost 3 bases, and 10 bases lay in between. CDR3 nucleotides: TGTGCCAGCAGCCAAGAGGAGTGGGCAACAGATACGCAGTATTTT. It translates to CASSQEEWATDTQYF. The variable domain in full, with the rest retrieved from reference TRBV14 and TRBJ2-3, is EAGVTQFPSHSVIEKGQTVTLRCDPISGHDNLYWYRRVMGKEIKFLLHFVKESKQDESGMPNNRFLAERTGGTYSTLKVQPAELEDSGVYFCASSQEEWATDTQYFGPGTRLTVL.

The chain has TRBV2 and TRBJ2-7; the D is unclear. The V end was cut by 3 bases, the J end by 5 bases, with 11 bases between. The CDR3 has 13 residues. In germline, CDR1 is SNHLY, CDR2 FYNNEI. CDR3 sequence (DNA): TGTGCCAGCAGTGATCTCGGCGCGAACGAGCAGTACTTC. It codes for CASSDLGANEQYF.

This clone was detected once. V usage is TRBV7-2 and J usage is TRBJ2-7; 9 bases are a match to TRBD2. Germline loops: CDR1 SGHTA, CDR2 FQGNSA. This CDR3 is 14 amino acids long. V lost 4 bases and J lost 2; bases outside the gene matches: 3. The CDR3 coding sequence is TGTGCCAGCAGCTCCGGACTAGCGACCTACGAGCAGTACTTC. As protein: CASSSGLATYEQYF.

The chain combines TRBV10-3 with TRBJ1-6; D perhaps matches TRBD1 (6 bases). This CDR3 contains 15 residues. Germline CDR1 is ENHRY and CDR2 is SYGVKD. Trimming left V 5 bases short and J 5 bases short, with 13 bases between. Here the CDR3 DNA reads TGTGCCATCAGTCAGGATGCAGGGGATAATTCACCCCTCCACTTT. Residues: CAISQDAGDNSPLHF.

CDR3 sequence reads: CASSLGPLAGNYNEQFF. The CDR3, as DNA: TGTGCCAGCAGCTTAGGGCCTCTAGCGGGGAACTACAATGAGCAGTTCTTC. The chain carries TRBV7-9 and TRBJ2-1, with TRBD2 matching 9 bases. V trimming: 1 base; J trimming: 3 bases; junction bases outside the gene matches: 7. Germline values: CDR1 SEHNR, CDR2 FQNEAQ (reference sequence). This CDR3 spans 17 amino acids.

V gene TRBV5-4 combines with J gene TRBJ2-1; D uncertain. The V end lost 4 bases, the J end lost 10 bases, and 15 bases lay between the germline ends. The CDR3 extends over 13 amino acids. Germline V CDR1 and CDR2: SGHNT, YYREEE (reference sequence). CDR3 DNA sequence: TGTGCCAGCAGCAAACCCGGAGTGACGGAGCAGTTCTTC. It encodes CASSKPGVTEQFF.

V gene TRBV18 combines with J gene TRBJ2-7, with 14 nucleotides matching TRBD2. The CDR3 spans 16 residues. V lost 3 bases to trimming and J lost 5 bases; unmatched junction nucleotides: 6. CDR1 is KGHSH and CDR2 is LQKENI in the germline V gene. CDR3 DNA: TGTGCCAGCTCACCGTCCGGGACTAGCGGGAGTAACGAGCAGTACTTC. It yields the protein CASSPSGTSGSNEQYF. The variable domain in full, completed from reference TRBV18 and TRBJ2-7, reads NAGVMQNPRHLVRRRGQEARLRCSPMKGHSHVYWYRQLPEEGLKFMVYLQKENIIDESGMPKERFSAEFPKEGPSILRIQQVVRGDSAAYFCASSPSGTSGSNEQYFGPGTRLTVT.

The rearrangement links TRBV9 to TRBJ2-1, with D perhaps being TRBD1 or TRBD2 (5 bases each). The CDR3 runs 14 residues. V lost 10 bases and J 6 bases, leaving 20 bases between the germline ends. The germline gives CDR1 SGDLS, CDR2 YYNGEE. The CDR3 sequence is CAGSGAANGNEQFF. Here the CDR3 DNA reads TGTGCCGGCTCCGGGGCGGCCAATGGCAATGAGCAGTTCTTC.

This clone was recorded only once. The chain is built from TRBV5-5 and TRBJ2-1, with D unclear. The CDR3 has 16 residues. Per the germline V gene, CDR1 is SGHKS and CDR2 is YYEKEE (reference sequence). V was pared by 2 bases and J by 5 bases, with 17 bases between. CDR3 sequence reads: CASSLMARLGNNEQFF. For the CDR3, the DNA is TGTGCCAGCAGCTTAATGGCCAGACTGGGGAACAATGAGCAGTTCTTC.

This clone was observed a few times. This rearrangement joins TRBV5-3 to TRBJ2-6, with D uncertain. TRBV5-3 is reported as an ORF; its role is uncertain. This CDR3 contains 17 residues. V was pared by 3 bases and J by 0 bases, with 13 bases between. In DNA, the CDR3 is TGTGCCAGAAGCTCGGGTCCCGCGGCCTCTGGGGCCAACGTCCTGACTTTC. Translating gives CARSSGPAASGANVLTF.

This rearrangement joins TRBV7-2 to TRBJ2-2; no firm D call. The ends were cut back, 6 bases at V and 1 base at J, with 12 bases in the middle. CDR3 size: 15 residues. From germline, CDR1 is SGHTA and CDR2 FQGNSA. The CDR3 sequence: CASRAEPKNTGELFF. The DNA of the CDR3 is TGTGCCAGCAGAGCAGAACCCAAGAACACCGGGGAGCTGTTTTTT. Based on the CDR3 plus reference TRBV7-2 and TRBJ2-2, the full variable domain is GAGVSQSPSNKVTEKGKDVELRCDPISGHTALYWYRQSLGQGLEFLIYFQGNSAPDKSGLPSDRFSAERTGGSVSTLTIQRTQQEDSAVYLCASRAEPKNTGELFFGEGSRLTVL.